This T cell receptor (beta chain) was recorded in a study of shared clonotypes between healthy human individuals. The CDR3 consists of 12 residues. The V gene lost 5 bases and the J gene lost 10 bases, with 12 bases spanning the gap. The germline V gene has CDR1 SGHAT and CDR2 FQNNGV. This clone was observed a single time. The data were produced by immunoSEQ multiplex PCR, yet TCRdb's version contains in-frame clones alone and is incomplete. The sample has more than 2,000,000 clones, 90% to 95% seen once. The source of this sequence is a young man in good health. Specimen: naive CD4+ T cells sorted from blood. The sample's subset: CD45RA+ positively selected. The chain carries TRBV11-2 and TRBJ2-1, with D unclear. CDR3 sequence: CASSLDRMEQFF. DNA of the CDR3: TGTGCCAGCAGCCTCGACCGAATGGAGCAGTTCTTC.